These 4 T cell receptor beta chains originate from one sample sequenced in a study of cytomegalovirus exposure and HLA in healthy donors. It was with 60 Vbeta and 13 Jbeta primers that the PCR ran. Repertoires were generated with immunoSEQ multiplex PCR, while TCRdb's copy carries only in-frame clones and drops some. The sample totals 80,000 to 100,000 clones. What was sequenced was PBMCs. The receptors come from a man aged 45-65 years in good health and CMV-seropositive.

CDR3 region: CASSPPLAMAYNEQFF. The DNA of the CDR3 is TGTGCCAGCTCACCACCCCTAGCGATGGCCTACAATGAGCAGTTCTTC. This chain joins TRBV18 and TRBJ2-1; weak D call: TRBD2 (6 bases). In germline, CDR1 is KGHSH, CDR2 LQKENI. V gave up 0 bases and J gave up 2 bases, with 11 bases separating them. The CDR3 has 16 residues.

The chain is built from TRBV5-6 and TRBJ1-1; 7 positions match TRBD1. Per germline, CDR1 SGHDT and CDR2 YYEEEE. CDR3 length equals 16 residues. V lost 4 bases and J lost 4; bases outside the gene matches: 13. CDR3 sequence reads: CASSHTQGGYLTEAFF. The CDR3 bases are TGTGCCAGCAGCCACACGCAGGGGGGATATCTCACTGAAGCTTTCTTT.

The V call is TRBV10-3, the J call TRBJ1-1, with D possibly matching TRBD1 (6 bases). The V gene's germline CDR1 is ENHRY and CDR2 SYGVKD. This CDR3 has 13 residues. Trimming cost V 6 bases and J 8 bases, with 16 bases left between them. CDR3 DNA sequence: TGTGCCATCAGCGCAGGGGTGGGACGGGAAGCTTTCTTT. Its protein is CAISAGVGREAFF.

The chain employs TRBV6-1 and TRBJ1-5, with D unclear. CDR1 and CDR2 from the germline V gene are MNHNS and SASEGT. CDR3 length: 16 amino acids. Trimming cost V 4 bases and J 0 bases, with 13 bases left between them. DNA of the CDR3: TGTGCCAGCAGTGTTGGACGGACTTATAGCAATCAGCCCCAGCATTTT. The encoded protein is CASSVGRTYSNQPQHF.